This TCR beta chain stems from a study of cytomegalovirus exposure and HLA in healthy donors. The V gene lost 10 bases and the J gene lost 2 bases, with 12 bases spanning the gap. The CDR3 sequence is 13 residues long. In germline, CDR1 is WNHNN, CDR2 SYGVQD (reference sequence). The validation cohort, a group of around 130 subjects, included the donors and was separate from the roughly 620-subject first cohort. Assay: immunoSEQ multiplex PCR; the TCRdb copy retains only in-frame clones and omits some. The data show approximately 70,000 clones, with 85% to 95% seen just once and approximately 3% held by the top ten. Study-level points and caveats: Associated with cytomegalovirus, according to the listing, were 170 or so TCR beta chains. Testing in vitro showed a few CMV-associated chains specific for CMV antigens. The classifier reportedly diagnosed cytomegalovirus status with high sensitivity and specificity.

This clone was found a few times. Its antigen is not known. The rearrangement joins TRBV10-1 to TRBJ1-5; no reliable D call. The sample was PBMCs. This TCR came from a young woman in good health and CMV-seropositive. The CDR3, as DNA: TGCGCCACTCCCGAGGGCTGCAATCAGCCCCAGCATTTT. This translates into CATPEGCNQPQHF.